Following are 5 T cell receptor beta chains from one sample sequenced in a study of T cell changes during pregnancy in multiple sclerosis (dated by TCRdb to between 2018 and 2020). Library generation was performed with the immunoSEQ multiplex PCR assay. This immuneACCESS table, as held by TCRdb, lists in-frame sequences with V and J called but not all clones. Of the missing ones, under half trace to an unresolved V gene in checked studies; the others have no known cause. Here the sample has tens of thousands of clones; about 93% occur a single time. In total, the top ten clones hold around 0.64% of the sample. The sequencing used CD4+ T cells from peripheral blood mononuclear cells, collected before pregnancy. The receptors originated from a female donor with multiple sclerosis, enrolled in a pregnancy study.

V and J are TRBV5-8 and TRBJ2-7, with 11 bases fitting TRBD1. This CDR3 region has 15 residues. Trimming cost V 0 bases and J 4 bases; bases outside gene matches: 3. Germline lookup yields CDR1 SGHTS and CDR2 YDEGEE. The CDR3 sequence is CASSLVGTGGYEQYF. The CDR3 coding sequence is TGTGCCAGCAGCTTGGTCGGGACAGGGGGGTACGAGCAGTACTTC.

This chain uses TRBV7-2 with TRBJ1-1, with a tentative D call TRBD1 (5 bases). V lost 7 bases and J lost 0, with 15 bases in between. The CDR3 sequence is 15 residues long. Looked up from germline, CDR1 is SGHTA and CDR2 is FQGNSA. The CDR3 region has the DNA TGTGCCAGCACCCAGGGTCTTTCCATGAACACTGAAGCTTTCTTT. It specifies CASTQGLSMNTEAFF.

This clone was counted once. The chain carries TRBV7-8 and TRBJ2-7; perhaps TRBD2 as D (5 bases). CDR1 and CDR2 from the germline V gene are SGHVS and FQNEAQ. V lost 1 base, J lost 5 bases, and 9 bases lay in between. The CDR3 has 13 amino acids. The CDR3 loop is CASSLDGLNEQYF. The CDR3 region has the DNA TGTGCCAGCAGCTTAGATGGACTGAACGAGCAGTACTTC.

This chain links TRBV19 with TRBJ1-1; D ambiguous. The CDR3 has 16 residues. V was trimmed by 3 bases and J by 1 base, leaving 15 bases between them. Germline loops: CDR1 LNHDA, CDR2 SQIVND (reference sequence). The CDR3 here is CASSMIKILTNTEAFF. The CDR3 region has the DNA TGTGCCAGTAGTATGATCAAAATACTCACGAACACTGAAGCTTTCTTT.

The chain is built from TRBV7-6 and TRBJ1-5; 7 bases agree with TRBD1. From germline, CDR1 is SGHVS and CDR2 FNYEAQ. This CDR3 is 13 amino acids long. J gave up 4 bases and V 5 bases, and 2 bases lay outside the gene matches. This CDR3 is CASSKGQNQPQHF. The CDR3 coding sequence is TGTGCCAGCAGCAAGGGACAGAATCAGCCCCAGCATTTT.